Given below is one T cell receptor beta chain in context. The data originate from a study of technical replicates of blood from a few donors. Germline values: CDR1 LNHDA, CDR2 SQIVND (reference sequence). With 3 bases removed from V and 0 bases from J, the gap between germline ends came to 12 bases. This CDR3 is 15 amino acids long. This table comes from immunoSEQ multiplex PCR, and its TCRdb copy is limited to in-frame clones, with some not included. The sample has 65,000 to 80,000 clones, 98% seen once. This sequence was found in a human donor in good health. The sequenced sample was T cells isolated from PBMCs. The rearrangement joins TRBV19 to TRBJ2-7; a possible D gene is TRBD1 (6 bases). CDR3 sequence (DNA): TGTGCCAGTAGTATTGGACAGAGTTTCTCCTACGAGCAGTACTTC. The encoded protein is CASSIGQSFSYEQYF.